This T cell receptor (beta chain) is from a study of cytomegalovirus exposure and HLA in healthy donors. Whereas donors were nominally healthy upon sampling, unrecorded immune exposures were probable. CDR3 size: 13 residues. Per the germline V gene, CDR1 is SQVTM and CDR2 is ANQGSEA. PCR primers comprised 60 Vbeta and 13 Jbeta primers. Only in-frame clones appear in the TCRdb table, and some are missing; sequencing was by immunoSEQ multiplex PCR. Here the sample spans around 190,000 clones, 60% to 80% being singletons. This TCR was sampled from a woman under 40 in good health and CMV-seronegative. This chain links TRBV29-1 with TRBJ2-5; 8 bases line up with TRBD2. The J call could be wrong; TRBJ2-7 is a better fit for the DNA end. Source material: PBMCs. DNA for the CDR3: TGCAGCGCCCGGGTTGGACTAGCTTCCGAGCAGTACTTC. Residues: CSARVGLASEQYF.